The 23 T cell receptor beta chains below all came from one sample that was sequenced in a study of T cell repertoires in cytomegalovirus infection. TCRdb re-called the reads through MiXCR, storing one row per CDR3 protein. The table records under 800,000 distinct CDR3 sequences, 20% to 30% of them present only once. The specimen sequenced was CD8+ T cells from PBMCs. The receptors were gathered from a human donor in good health (CMV status not recorded). Some clones in this sample may be carry-over from other donors' samples.

The chain is built from TRBV28 and TRBJ1-5; 8 nucleotides align to TRBD1. The V and J ends lost 3 bases and 3 bases, in that order; junction bases with no gene match: 7. The CDR3 has 16 amino acids. Germline loops: CDR1 MDHEN, CDR2 SYDVKM. DNA of the CDR3: TGTGCCAGCAGTTTCGGGACAGGCGGCCTCAATCAGCCCCAGCATTTT. This codes for CASSFGTGGLNQPQHF.

This clonotype was picked up one time. The chain recombines TRBV10-3 with TRBJ2-1; TRBD2 aligns across 11 bases. The V gene's germline CDR1 is ENHRY and CDR2 SYGVKD. V shed 3 bases and J 6 bases; nucleotides not matched to a gene: 10. The CDR3 extends over 17 amino acids. CDR3 protein: CAISEVLAGGPANEQFF. The CDR3 bases are TGTGCCATCAGTGAAGTTTTAGCGGGGGGGCCGGCCAATGAGCAGTTCTTC.

This clonotype has more than one count but fewer than ten. The genes are TRBV6-5 and TRBJ1-3, with TRBD1 identical over 11 bases. The CDR3 extends over 15 amino acids. The germline V gene has CDR1 MNHEY and CDR2 SVGAGI. V gave up 5 bases and J gave up 2 bases; unmatched junction bases: 2. The CDR3 DNA sequence: TGTGCCAGCAGTCAGGGACAGGGGGCTGGAAACACCATATATTTT. Its protein product is CASSQGQGAGNTIYF.

The gene calls are TRBV20-1 and TRBJ1-5; D may be TRBD1 (5 bases). V dropped 0 bases and J dropped 2 bases, with 11 bases sitting between them. The CDR3 contains 15 residues. Per the germline V gene, CDR1 is DFQATT and CDR2 is SNEGSKA (reference sequence). CDR3 sequence (DNA): TGCAGTGCTAGAGATTCTTGGGGGGGCAATCAGCCCCAGCATTTT. Amino acid sequence: CSARDSWGGNQPQHF.

The rearrangement uses TRBV7-8 and TRBJ2-3, with 9 bases identical to TRBD2. The CDR3 runs 15 residues. V dropped 2 bases and J dropped 6; count of bases not matched to a gene: 6. CDR1 SGHVS and CDR2 FQNEAQ come from the germline V gene. The CDR3 sequence: CASSLRGGGSDTQYF. CDR3 DNA sequence: TGTGCCAGCAGCTTACGCGGGGGGGGATCTGATACGCAGTATTTT.

The gene calls are TRBV7-3 and TRBJ2-1; 12 nucleotides match TRBD1. This CDR3 spans 15 amino acids. In germline, CDR1 is SGHTA, CDR2 FQGTGA. Trimming took 5 bases from V and 6 from J; bases not matched to a gene: 5. The CDR3, as DNA: TGTGCCAGCAGCCCCGGGACAGGGGGCACCAATGAGCAGTTCTTC. Translated: CASSPGTGGTNEQFF.

This clonotype was seen more than once but under ten times. This chain links TRBV6-2 or TRBV6-3 with TRBJ1-2; D remains unclear. The CDR3 extends over 13 amino acids. Between the trimmed V and J ends, which lost 0 bases and 6 bases, there was a span of 8 bases. Germline V gene sequence: CDR1 MNHEY, CDR2 SVGEGT. In nucleotides, the CDR3 is TGTGCCAGCAGTTACTCAACGGATAATGGCTACACCTTC. This sequence encodes CASSYSTDNGYTF.

The V and J genes are TRBV6-6 and TRBJ2-2; D is perhaps TRBD2 (6 bases). Trimming stripped 8 bases from V and 3 bases from J, with 13 bases between. Germline V gives CDR1 MNHNY, CDR2 SVGAGI (reference sequence). CDR3 size: 14 residues. The CDR3 nucleotides read TGTGCCAGCTTATCCGGGAGCTACACCGGGGAGCTGTTTTTT. Its protein is CASLSGSYTGELFF.

At least ten counts were recorded for this clonotype. The CDR3 region is CASSFAMGYGETQYF. In DNA, the CDR3 is TGTGCCAGCAGCTTCGCCATGGGGTACGGAGAGACCCAGTACTTC. V and J are TRBV7-9 and TRBJ2-5; no firm D call. Germline CDR1 SEHNR, CDR2 FQNEAQ (reference sequence). The CDR3 is 15 amino acids. Trimming shortened V by 3 bases and J by 4 bases, and 15 bases separated the two germline ends.

This rearrangement joins TRBV6-2 or TRBV6-3 to TRBJ2-1; D may be TRBD1 (5 bases). Germline loops: CDR1 MNHEY, CDR2 SVGEGT. CDR3 size: 13 residues. The germline V and J ends were trimmed by 7 bases and 3 bases, with 10 bases remaining between them. The CDR3 nucleotides read TGTGCCAGCACTCAGGGTCTCTACAATGAGCAGTTCTTC. Translation gives CASTQGLYNEQFF.

The V and J genes are TRBV19 and TRBJ1-1; TRBD1 aligns across 8 bases. CDR1 LNHDA and CDR2 SQIVND come from the germline V gene (reference sequence). The V and J ends lost 5 bases and 4 bases, in that order; junction bases with no gene match: 9. The CDR3 has 15 residues. The CDR3 loop reads CASSPGTGSFTEAFF. The CDR3 DNA reads as TGTGCCAGTAGTCCAGGGACAGGTTCGTTCACTGAAGCTTTCTTT.

This clonotype was seen more than once but under ten times. V usage is TRBV5-1 and J usage is TRBJ1-2; D gene ambiguous. Germline assignment: CDR1 SGHRS and CDR2 YFSETQ. The CDR3 loop spans 13 amino acids. Trimming took off 1 base at V and 6 bases at J, with 10 bases between the two ends. The CDR3 DNA reads as TGCGCCAGCAGCTTGAACGGGAAGGATGGCTACACCTTC. Its protein product is CASSLNGKDGYTF.

CDR3 in amino acids: CSVEGTSSYNEQFF. CDR3 sequence (DNA): TGCAGCGTTGAGGGGACAAGTTCCTACAATGAGCAGTTCTTC. This chain connects TRBV29-1 to TRBJ2-1; weak D call: TRBD1 (6 bases). V lost 3 bases and J lost 1, with 10 bases in between. This CDR3 is 14 amino acids long. Looked up from germline, CDR1 is SQVTM and CDR2 is ANQGSEA.

The gene calls are TRBV6-5 and TRBJ1-1, with 9 positions matching TRBD1. CDR1 and CDR2 (germline): MNHEY, SVGAGI. Trimming took 6 bases from V and 5 from J; bases not matched to a gene: 10. This CDR3 comprises 15 residues. The CDR3 DNA reads TGTGCCAGCAGGGACGTCCCGGGACAGGGTACTGAAGCTTTCTTT. Translating it yields CASRDVPGQGTEAFF.

Turning to this clonotype: In this CDR3 the conserved last residue, phenylalanine or tryptophan, is missing, so a read error is likely. V gene TRBV7-3 combines with J gene TRBJ2-3; TRBD2 is a possible D gene (5 bases). Trimming shortened V by 6 bases and J by 6 bases, and 25 bases separated the two germline ends. The CDR3 length is 17 residues. In germline, CDR1 is SGHTA, CDR2 FQGTGA. Written as DNA, the CDR3 is TGTGCCAGCAGTTTATTCGGCGGGCCAGGTATCGAGGATACGCAGTATCTT. It is translated as CASSLFGGPGIEDTQYL.

This chain links TRBV6-6 with TRBJ1-4; a possible D gene is TRBD1 (6 bases). The CDR3 length is 15 residues. Germline lookup yields CDR1 MNHNY and CDR2 SVGAGI (reference sequence). V dropped 8 bases and J dropped 7 bases, with 20 bases sitting between them. The CDR3, as DNA: TGTGCCAGCGGTTCTCGGGACATTTGGATTGAAAAACTGTTTTTT. Amino acids: CASGSRDIWIEKLFF.

This clonotype was counted between two and nine times. The rearrangement uses TRBV5-1 and TRBJ1-1; possible D gene TRBD1, 5 bases. The CDR3 is 16 residues long. CDR1 and CDR2 (germline): SGHRS, YFSETQ. V was cut by 3 bases and J by 0 bases, with 15 bases left in between. Here the CDR3 DNA reads TGCGCCAGCAGCTCCGACAGAAGATGGATGAACACTGAAGCTTTCTTT. It translates to CASSSDRRWMNTEAFF.

This clonotype showed up just a few times. The chain is built from TRBV7-3 and TRBJ2-2, with 8 bases fitting TRBD1. The germline V gene has CDR1 SGHTA and CDR2 FQGTGA. J gave up 6 bases and V 5 bases, and 8 bases lay outside the gene matches. The CDR3 has 15 amino acids. CDR3 sequence (DNA): TGTGCCAGCAGCCCTAGGGTACAGGGGGCCGGGGAGCTGTTTTTT. It encodes CASSPRVQGAGELFF.

This clonotype was detected ten times or more. The V and J genes are TRBV20-1 and TRBJ1-2, with D unresolved. CDR1 and CDR2 (germline): DFQATT, SNEGSKA (reference sequence). Trimming stripped 0 bases from V and 2 bases from J, with 7 bases between. This CDR3 is 13 amino acids long. In DNA, the CDR3 is TGCAGTGCTAGAGATAGAGAGAACTATGGCTACACCTTC. Translated, it gives CSARDRENYGYTF.

This clonotype was counted many times. The chain joins TRBV12-3 or TRBV12-4 to TRBJ1-1, with D unresolved. V gave up 6 bases and J gave up 7 bases, with 12 bases separating them. The CDR3 extends over 12 amino acids. The CDR3 loop reads CASSRGRLEAFF. The CDR3 region has the DNA TGTGCCAGCAGCCGAGGGCGCCTTGAAGCTTTCTTT.

This clonotype was seen ten or more times. The chain is built from TRBV5-6 and TRBJ2-3; D unresolved. Germline V gene lookup returns CDR1 SGHDT and CDR2 YYEEEE. V was cut by 0 bases and J by 6 bases, with 5 bases left in between. This CDR3 is built from 12 residues. CDR3: CASSLAFDTQYF. The CDR3 region has the DNA TGTGCCAGCAGCTTGGCTTTCGATACGCAGTATTTT.

To note about this clonotype: An end of the junction differs from the germline gene, which may be a read error. This chain uses TRBV28 with TRBJ1-2; 7 bases agree with TRBD1. Germline assignment: CDR1 MDHEN and CDR2 SYDVKM. The CDR3 runs 14 residues. CDR3 sequence reads: CVSSYRGNNYGYTF. CDR3 DNA: TGTGTCAGCAGCTACAGGGGAAATAACTATGGCTACACCTTC.

The chain combines TRBV12-3 or TRBV12-4 with TRBJ2-3, with D possibly TRBD1 on 5 matching bases. The CDR3 totals 16 residues. The ends were cut back, 4 bases at V and 0 bases at J, with 14 bases in the middle. The CDR3 region is CASSYTDTYSTDTQYF. Written as DNA, the CDR3 is TGTGCCAGCAGTTACACGGACACCTATAGCACAGATACGCAGTATTTT.